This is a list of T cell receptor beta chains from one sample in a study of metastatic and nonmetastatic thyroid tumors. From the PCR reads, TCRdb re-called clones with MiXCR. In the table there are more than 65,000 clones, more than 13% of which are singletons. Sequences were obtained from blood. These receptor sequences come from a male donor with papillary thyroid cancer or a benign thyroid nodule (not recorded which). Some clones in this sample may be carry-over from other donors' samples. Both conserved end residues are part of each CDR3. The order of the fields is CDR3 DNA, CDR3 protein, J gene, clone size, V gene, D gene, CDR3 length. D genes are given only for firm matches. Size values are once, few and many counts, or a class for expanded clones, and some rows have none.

CDR3 DNA: TGTGCCAGCAGCCAAGATTCCTGGACTAGCGGGAGTTTGTGGAATGAGCAGTTCTTC; CDR3 protein: CASSQDSWTSGSLWNEQFF; J gene: TRBJ2-1; clone size: few; V gene: TRBV3-1; D gene: TRBD2; CDR3 length: 19
CDR3 DNA: TGTGCCAGCAGTTACTTAAGTAACTATGGCTACACCTTC; CDR3 protein: CASSYLSNYGYTF; J gene: TRBJ1-2; clone size: few; V gene: TRBV6-5; D gene: -; CDR3 length: 13
CDR3 DNA: TGTGCCAGCAGCCCCGGGGTTTCTAGCACAGATACGCAGTATTTT; CDR3 protein: CASSPGVSSTDTQYF; J gene: TRBJ2-3; clone size: many; V gene: TRBV7-3; D gene: -; CDR3 length: 15
CDR3 DNA: TGTGCCAGCAGTGACTCACCCACTAGCGGGAGTACTGGGGAGCAGTTCTTC; CDR3 protein: CASSDSPTSGSTGEQFF; J gene: TRBJ2-1; clone size: few; V gene: TRBV6-4; D gene: TRBD2; CDR3 length: 17
CDR3 DNA: TGTGCCTGGAACCCCTTGAGGGATTCACCCCTCCACTTT; CDR3 protein: CAWNPLRDSPLHF; J gene: TRBJ1-6; clone size: many; V gene: TRBV30; D gene: -; CDR3 length: 13
CDR3 DNA: TGCAGTTTCCTATGGGGTAATGAGCAGTTCTTC; CDR3 protein: CSFLWGNEQFF; J gene: TRBJ2-1; clone size: -; V gene: TRBV20-1; D gene: -; CDR3 length: 11
CDR3 DNA: TGTGCCAGTTCAGGACTAGCGGGGCGCAATGAGCAGTTCTTC; CDR3 protein: CASSGLAGRNEQFF; J gene: TRBJ2-1; clone size: -; V gene: TRBV19; D gene: TRBD2; CDR3 length: 14
CDR3 DNA: TGTGCCACCAGCAAATATCCAGGGTGGGTCTATGGCTACACCTTC; CDR3 protein: CATSKYPGWVYGYTF; J gene: TRBJ1-2; clone size: many; V gene: TRBV15; D gene: -; CDR3 length: 15
CDR3 DNA: TGTGCCAGCAGTGATGGGACAGGTCTCACAGATACGCAGTATTTT; CDR3 protein: CASSDGTGLTDTQYF; J gene: TRBJ2-3; clone size: many; V gene: TRBV2; D gene: TRBD1; CDR3 length: 15
CDR3 DNA: TGTGCCAGCACAGGGGGCGGGAGCTATGGCTACACCTTC; CDR3 protein: CASTGGGSYGYTF; J gene: TRBJ1-2; clone size: many; V gene: TRBV27; D gene: TRBD1; CDR3 length: 13
CDR3 DNA: TGTGCCAGCAGTTACTCGTTTGCGGAGATCCGAGAGACCCAGTACTTC; CDR3 protein: CASSYSFAEIRETQYF; J gene: TRBJ2-5; clone size: many; V gene: TRBV6-6; D gene: -; CDR3 length: 16
CDR3 DNA: TGTGCCAGCAGCGTTAGGTCGGCAGGGGTGAACGAGCAGTACTTC; CDR3 protein: CASSVRSAGVNEQYF; J gene: TRBJ2-7; clone size: -; V gene: TRBV9; D gene: -; CDR3 length: 15
CDR3 DNA: TGTGCCAGCAGCCAAGAGGCGGGTCCGGGGACCCAGTACTTC; CDR3 protein: CASSQEAGPGTQYF; J gene: TRBJ2-5; clone size: many; V gene: TRBV3-1; D gene: -; CDR3 length: 14
CDR3 DNA: TGTGCCAGCAGTTCTCCGACAGGGATCGACACTGAAGCTTTCTTT; CDR3 protein: CASSSPTGIDTEAFF; J gene: TRBJ1-1; clone size: many; V gene: TRBV6-5; D gene: TRBD1; CDR3 length: 15
CDR3 DNA: TGTGCCAGCAGCTTAGGCAGGGGAGATACGCAGTATTTT; CDR3 protein: CASSLGRGDTQYF; J gene: TRBJ2-3; clone size: many; V gene: TRBV7-9; D gene: -; CDR3 length: 13
CDR3 DNA: TGTGCCAGCAGCTCACACGAGGTCGAGCAGTTCTTC; CDR3 protein: CASSSHEVEQFF; J gene: TRBJ2-1; clone size: many; V gene: TRBV7-9; D gene: -; CDR3 length: 12
CDR3 DNA: TGTGCCAGCAGCGAGCTCGCGGGACTGCGGGGTCAGCCCCAGCATTTT; CDR3 protein: CASSELAGLRGQPQHF; J gene: TRBJ1-5; clone size: many; V gene: TRBV7-6; D gene: -; CDR3 length: 16
CDR3 DNA: TGTGCCAGCATTTCCGGGGCCGATGTAGACTATGGCTACACCTTC; CDR3 protein: CASISGADVDYGYTF; J gene: TRBJ1-2; clone size: many; V gene: TRBV6-7; D gene: -; CDR3 length: 15
CDR3 DNA: TGTGCCAGCAGCCAAACCGGGACAGGGATCAATAATTCACCCCTCCACTTT; CDR3 protein: CASSQTGTGINNSPLHF; J gene: TRBJ1-6; clone size: many; V gene: TRBV3-1; D gene: TRBD1; CDR3 length: 17
CDR3 DNA: TGTGCCAGCAGTTTAGTTTTAGTGGCAGTAGCTAACTATGGCTACACCTTC; CDR3 protein: CASSLVLVAVANYGYTF; J gene: TRBJ1-2; clone size: few; V gene: TRBV12-3/TRBV12-4; D gene: -; CDR3 length: 17
CDR3 DNA: TGTGCCAGCAGCTACCCAGCCTGGGACAACGTGGAGCAGTTCTTC; CDR3 protein: CASSYPAWDNVEQFF; J gene: TRBJ2-1; clone size: many; V gene: TRBV7-9; D gene: -; CDR3 length: 15
CDR3 DNA: TGTGCCTGGAGGTCCCACCGCTCCGGGACAGGGGTCCCTGGGGCCAACGTCCTGACTTTC; CDR3 protein: CAWRSHRSGTGVPGANVLTF; J gene: TRBJ2-6; clone size: many; V gene: TRBV30; D gene: TRBD1; CDR3 length: 20
CDR3 DNA: TGTGCCAGCAGCCAAGATCTTGGGCTAGCGGGATGGGCAGATACGCAGTATTTT; CDR3 protein: CASSQDLGLAGWADTQYF; J gene: TRBJ2-3; clone size: many; V gene: TRBV3-1; D gene: TRBD2; CDR3 length: 18
CDR3 DNA: TGTGCCAGCAGACTGACAGTGAGTACATATACGCAGTATTTT; CDR3 protein: CASRLTVSTYTQYF; J gene: TRBJ2-3; clone size: -; V gene: TRBV5-8; D gene: -; CDR3 length: 14
CDR3 DNA: TGTGCCAGCAGTGTCGCGCGGCCGACAGGGTGGTATGGCTACACCTTC; CDR3 protein: CASSVARPTGWYGYTF; J gene: TRBJ1-2; clone size: many; V gene: TRBV6-1; D gene: TRBD1; CDR3 length: 16
CDR3 DNA: TGTGCCAGCAGCTTTCTTAAAGCGGGAGACCCCACAGATACGCAGTATTTT; CDR3 protein: CASSFLKAGDPTDTQYF; J gene: TRBJ2-3; clone size: many; V gene: TRBV5-6; D gene: TRBD2; CDR3 length: 17
CDR3 DNA: TGTGCCACCAGTGTCCGAGTGCTAGCGGGAGGGCCTTCGCGAGATACGCAGTATTTT; CDR3 protein: CATSVRVLAGGPSRDTQYF; J gene: TRBJ2-3; clone size: -; V gene: TRBV24-1; D gene: TRBD2; CDR3 length: 19
CDR3 DNA: TGCGCCAGCAGCCCGGGTCTAGGAATCTACAATGAGCAGTTCTTC; CDR3 protein: CASSPGLGIYNEQFF; J gene: TRBJ2-1; clone size: -; V gene: TRBV5-1; D gene: -; CDR3 length: 15
CDR3 DNA: TGTGCCAGCAGTCAGGCCGAGGGGACTAGCGGAGCCCCTTACGAGCAGTACTTC; CDR3 protein: CASSQAEGTSGAPYEQYF; J gene: TRBJ2-7; clone size: many; V gene: TRBV27; D gene: TRBD2; CDR3 length: 18
CDR3 DNA: TGCGCCAGCAGCTTGGTGGCGGGAGCGCGCAATGAGCAGTTCTTC; CDR3 protein: CASSLVAGARNEQFF; J gene: TRBJ2-1; clone size: many; V gene: TRBV5-1; D gene: TRBD2; CDR3 length: 15
CDR3 DNA: TGTGCCAGCAGCCTCACAGGGTTGAGTGAAAAACTGTTTTTT; CDR3 protein: CASSLTGLSEKLFF; J gene: TRBJ1-4; clone size: many; V gene: TRBV2; D gene: -; CDR3 length: 14
CDR3 DNA: TGTGCCTGGACTCTCGCTGCTGTGGAGACCCAGTACTTC; CDR3 protein: CAWTLAAVETQYF; J gene: TRBJ2-5; clone size: many; V gene: TRBV30; D gene: -; CDR3 length: 13
CDR3 DNA: TGCGCCAGCAGTGAGATTGCGGTTGGAGTTAATTCACCCCTCCACTTT; CDR3 protein: CASSEIAVGVNSPLHF; J gene: TRBJ1-6; clone size: few; V gene: TRBV10-2; D gene: -; CDR3 length: 16
CDR3 DNA: TGTGCCAGCAGCCATACTTCTCGACTAGCGACGTGGGAGACCCAGTACTTC; CDR3 protein: CASSHTSRLATWETQYF; J gene: TRBJ2-5; clone size: many; V gene: TRBV11-2; D gene: TRBD2; CDR3 length: 17
CDR3 DNA: TGCAGTGCTGGGGGCCGAGGGCACAATGAGCAGTTCTTC; CDR3 protein: CSAGGRGHNEQFF; J gene: TRBJ2-1; clone size: many; V gene: TRBV20-1; D gene: -; CDR3 length: 13
CDR3 DNA: TGTGCCAGCAGTTACCGGGCAGGGGTCAATGAAAAACTGTTTTTT; CDR3 protein: CASSYRAGVNEKLFF; J gene: TRBJ1-4; clone size: many; V gene: TRBV6-6; D gene: -; CDR3 length: 15
CDR3 DNA: TGTGCCAGCAGCTTCATACAGGGGCTGGGAAGCACTGAAGTTTTCTTT; CDR3 protein: CASSFIQGLGSTEVFF; J gene: TRBJ1-1; clone size: -; V gene: TRBV12-3/TRBV12-4; D gene: TRBD1; CDR3 length: 16
CDR3 DNA: TGTGCCAGCAGCTTAGAGCCAGGGAATTCACCCCTCCACTTT; CDR3 protein: CASSLEPGNSPLHF; J gene: TRBJ1-6; clone size: -; V gene: TRBV7-2; D gene: -; CDR3 length: 14
CDR3 DNA: TGTGCCAGCAGGCGGGACACCTTCTCAACTAATGAAAAACTGTTTTTT; CDR3 protein: CASRRDTFSTNEKLFF; J gene: TRBJ1-4; clone size: many; V gene: TRBV27; D gene: -; CDR3 length: 16
CDR3 DNA: TGTGCCAGCAGCACAATGTTGGGAACTGAAGCTTTCTTT; CDR3 protein: CASSTMLGTEAFF; J gene: TRBJ1-1; clone size: few; V gene: TRBV27; D gene: -; CDR3 length: 13
CDR3 DNA: TGCAGTGCCACGACTAGCGGGAGGGGTAATGAGCAGTTCTTC; CDR3 protein: CSATTSGRGNEQFF; J gene: TRBJ2-1; clone size: many; V gene: TRBV20-1; D gene: TRBD2; CDR3 length: 14
CDR3 DNA: TGTGCCAGCAGTTTAGGCCCCTATAATTCACCCCTCCACTTT; CDR3 protein: CASSLGPYNSPLHF; J gene: TRBJ1-6; clone size: many; V gene: TRBV27; D gene: -; CDR3 length: 14
CDR3 DNA: TGTGCCACCAGCCCAGGCACAGGAGACTACGAGCAGTACTTC; CDR3 protein: CATSPGTGDYEQYF; J gene: TRBJ2-7; clone size: many; V gene: TRBV15; D gene: -; CDR3 length: 14
CDR3 DNA: TGCAGTGCCCCAAACTCCGGTGGGCGCAGCTATGGCTACACCTTC; CDR3 protein: CSAPNSGGRSYGYTF; J gene: TRBJ1-2; clone size: -; V gene: TRBV20-1; D gene: -; CDR3 length: 15
CDR3 DNA: TGTGCCAGCAGCTTAGGACTAGCGTTTAACAATGAGCAGTTCTTC; CDR3 protein: CASSLGLAFNNEQFF; J gene: TRBJ2-1; clone size: many; V gene: TRBV7-2; D gene: TRBD2; CDR3 length: 15
CDR3 DNA: TGTGCCAGCAGGGACGGTGCAAGTGCCACTGAGCAGTTCTTC; CDR3 protein: CASRDGASATEQFF; J gene: TRBJ2-1; clone size: few; V gene: TRBV12-3/TRBV12-4; D gene: -; CDR3 length: 14
CDR3 DNA: TGTGCCAGCAGCTTATGGGGAGAAGAGACCCAGTACTTC; CDR3 protein: CASSLWGEETQYF; J gene: TRBJ2-5; clone size: many; V gene: TRBV7-2; D gene: -; CDR3 length: 13
CDR3 DNA: TGTGCCAGCAGTCTGCGACGAGGGTTCGGGGAGCTGTTTTTT; CDR3 protein: CASSLRRGFGELFF; J gene: TRBJ2-2; clone size: -; V gene: TRBV6-1; D gene: -; CDR3 length: 14
CDR3 DNA: TGTGCCAGCAGTTTGCTCGGGAGGGCGACGGTACACAATGAGCAGTTCTTC; CDR3 protein: CASSLLGRATVHNEQFF; J gene: TRBJ2-1; clone size: many; V gene: TRBV12-3/TRBV12-4; D gene: TRBD2; CDR3 length: 17
CDR3 DNA: TGTGCCAGCAGGTCGACTAGCGGTTTCCAAGAGACCCAGTACTTC; CDR3 protein: CASRSTSGFQETQYF; J gene: TRBJ2-5; clone size: few; V gene: TRBV7-8; D gene: TRBD2; CDR3 length: 15
CDR3 DNA: TGTGCCTGGTCACAGGGGCTATCTAGCGGCTCCTACAATGAGCAGTTCTTC; CDR3 protein: CAWSQGLSSGSYNEQFF; J gene: TRBJ2-1; clone size: many; V gene: TRBV30; D gene: -; CDR3 length: 17
CDR3 DNA: TGTGCCAGCAGGAGGACTAGCGGGGACAACAATGAGCAGTTCTTC; CDR3 protein: CASRRTSGDNNEQFF; J gene: TRBJ2-1; clone size: many; V gene: TRBV6-4; D gene: TRBD2; CDR3 length: 15
CDR3 DNA: TGTGCCAGCAGTAAGACGGGGAACTACGAGCAGTACTTC; CDR3 protein: CASSKTGNYEQYF; J gene: TRBJ2-7; clone size: few; V gene: TRBV28; D gene: -; CDR3 length: 13